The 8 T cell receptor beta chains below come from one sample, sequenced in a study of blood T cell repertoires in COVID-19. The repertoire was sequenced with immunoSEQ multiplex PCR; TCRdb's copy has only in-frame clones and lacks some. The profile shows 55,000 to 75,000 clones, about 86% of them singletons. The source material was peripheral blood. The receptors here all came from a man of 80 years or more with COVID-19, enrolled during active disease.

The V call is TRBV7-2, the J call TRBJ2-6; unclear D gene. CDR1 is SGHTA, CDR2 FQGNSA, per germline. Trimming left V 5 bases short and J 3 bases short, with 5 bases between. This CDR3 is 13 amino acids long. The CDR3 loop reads CASSLNGANVLTF. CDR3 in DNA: TGTGCCAGCAGCCTAAATGGGGCCAACGTCCTGACTTTC.

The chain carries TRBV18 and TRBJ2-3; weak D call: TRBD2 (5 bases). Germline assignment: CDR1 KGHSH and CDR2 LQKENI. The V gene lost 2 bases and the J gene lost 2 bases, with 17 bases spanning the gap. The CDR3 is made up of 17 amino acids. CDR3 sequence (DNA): TGTGCCAGCTCACCATTGAGGGCGGGCCCAAACACAGATACGCAGTATTTT. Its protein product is CASSPLRAGPNTDTQYF. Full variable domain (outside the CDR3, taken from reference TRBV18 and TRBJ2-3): NAGVMQNPRHLVRRRGQEARLRCSPMKGHSHVYWYRQLPEEGLKFMVYLQKENIIDESGMPKERFSAEFPKEGPSILRIQQVVRGDSAAYFCASSPLRAGPNTDTQYFGPGTRLTVL.

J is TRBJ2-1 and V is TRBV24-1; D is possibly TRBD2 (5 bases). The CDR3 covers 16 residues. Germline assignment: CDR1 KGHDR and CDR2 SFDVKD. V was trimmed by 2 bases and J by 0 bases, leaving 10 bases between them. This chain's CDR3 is CATSDYLGSSYNEQFF. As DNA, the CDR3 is TGTGCCACCAGTGATTATCTGGGGAGCTCCTACAATGAGCAGTTCTTC.

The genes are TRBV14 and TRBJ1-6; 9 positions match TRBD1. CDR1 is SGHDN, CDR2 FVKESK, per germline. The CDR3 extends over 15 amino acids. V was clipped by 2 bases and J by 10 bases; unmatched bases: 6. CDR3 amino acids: CASSQPGTGSSPLHF. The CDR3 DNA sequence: TGTGCCAGCAGCCAACCCGGGACAGGGAGCTCACCCCTCCACTTT. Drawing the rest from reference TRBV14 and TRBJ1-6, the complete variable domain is EAGVTQFPSHSVIEKGQTVTLRCDPISGHDNLYWYRRVMGKEIKFLLHFVKESKQDESGMPNNRFLAERTGGTYSTLKVQPAELEDSGVYFCASSQPGTGSSPLHFGNGTRLTVT.

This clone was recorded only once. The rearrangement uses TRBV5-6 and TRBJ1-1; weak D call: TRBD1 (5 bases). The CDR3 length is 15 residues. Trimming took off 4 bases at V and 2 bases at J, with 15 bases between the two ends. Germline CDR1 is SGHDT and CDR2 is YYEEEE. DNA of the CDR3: TGTGCCAGCAGCCCCCGGTGGCAGGGAAACACTGAAGCTTTCTTT. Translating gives CASSPRWQGNTEAFF.

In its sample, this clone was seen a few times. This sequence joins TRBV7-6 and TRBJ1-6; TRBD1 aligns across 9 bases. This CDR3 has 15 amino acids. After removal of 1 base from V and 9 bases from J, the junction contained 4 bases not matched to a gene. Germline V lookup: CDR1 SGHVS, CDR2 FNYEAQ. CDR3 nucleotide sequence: TGTGCCAGCAGCTTAGAAGGGACAGGGCTTTCACCCCTCCACTTT. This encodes CASSLEGTGLSPLHF.

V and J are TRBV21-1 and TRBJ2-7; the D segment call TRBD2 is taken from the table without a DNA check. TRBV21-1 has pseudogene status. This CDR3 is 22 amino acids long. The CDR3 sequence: CASSKALRVASGKMRNSYEQYV. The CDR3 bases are TGTGCCAGCAGCAAAGCGCTCCGGGTGGCTAGCGGGAAAATGAGGAACTCCTACGAGCAGTACGTC.

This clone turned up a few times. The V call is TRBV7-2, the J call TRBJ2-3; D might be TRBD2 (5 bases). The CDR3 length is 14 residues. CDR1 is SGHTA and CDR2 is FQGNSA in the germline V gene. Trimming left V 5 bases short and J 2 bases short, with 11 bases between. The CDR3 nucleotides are TGTGCCAGCAGCCCCACGAGGGACACAGATACGCAGTATTTT. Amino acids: CASSPTRDTDTQYF.